What follows are 10 T cell receptor beta chains derived from one specimen sequenced in a study of T cells in Graves' hyperthyroidism and ophthalmopathy. TCR beta CDR3 region amplification was performed from RNA transcripts. The HTBI primer set served for first-round RT-PCR of the TCR CDR3. TCRdb redid the calling of the multiplex PCR reads with MiXCR, one entry per CDR3 protein. This sample has 300,000 to 350,000 distinct CDR3 sequences, with 15% to 20% found just once. The sample taken for sequencing was blood. These receptors were collected from a middle-aged woman with Graves' ophthalmopathy.

Of note for this clonotype: A much larger clone differs from this one at a single base, so this may be a read error. The chain couples TRBV9 to TRBJ2-5; D unresolved. This CDR3 contains 15 residues. V lost 1 base and J lost 0, with 10 bases in between. Germline CDR1 reads SGDLS; CDR2 reads YYNGEE. The CDR3 nucleotides read TGTGCCAGCAGCGTATACGTAGAGTACCAAGAGACCCAGTACTTC. It yields the protein CASSVYVEYQETQYF.

In its sample, this clonotype was seen many times. This chain uses TRBV28 with TRBJ2-5; D may be TRBD1 (6 bases). Germline CDR1 MDHEN, CDR2 SYDVKM. The CDR3 consists of 12 residues. Between the trimmed V and J ends, which lost 5 bases and 6 bases, there was a span of 10 bases. The DNA for the CDR3 is TGTGCCAGCAGTCCAGGGGTCAAGACCCAGTACTTC. Translating it yields CASSPGVKTQYF. The full variable domain, its missing parts supplied by reference TRBV28 and TRBJ2-5, is DVKVTQSSRYLVKRTGEKVFLECVQDMDHENMFWYRQDPGLGLRLIYFSYDVKMKEKGDIPEGYSVSREKKERFSLILESASTNQTSMYLCASSPGVKTQYFGPGTRLLVL.

Many counts were recorded for this clonotype. This chain joins TRBV10-1 and TRBJ2-7; D is possibly TRBD1 (5 bases). Between the trimmed V and J ends, which lost 11 bases and 1 base, there was a span of 15 bases. The CDR3 contains 13 residues. CDR1 and CDR2 from the germline V gene are WNHNN and SYGVQD (reference sequence). In DNA form, the CDR3 reads TGCGCCGACAGCGCCGACAGATCCTACGAGCAGTACTTC. Its translation: CADSADRSYEQYF.

Many counts were recorded for this clonotype. The chain employs TRBV6-2 or TRBV6-3 and TRBJ2-7; 8 bases agree with TRBD1. CDR1 is MNHEY and CDR2 is SVGEGT in the germline V gene. CDR3 length equals 12 residues. V was pared by 7 bases and J by 11 bases, with 10 bases of the junction left unmatched. The CDR3 loop reads CASKTGTGIEYF. The CDR3, as DNA: TGTGCCAGCAAAACCGGGACAGGAATTGAGTACTTC.

This clonotype has at least ten counts. This sequence joins TRBV7-2 and TRBJ2-7, with D maybe TRBD2 (5 bases). The CDR3 length is 15 residues. Germline values: CDR1 SGHTA, CDR2 FQGNSA. Between the trimmed V and J ends, which lost 3 bases and 1 base, there was a span of 13 bases. The CDR3 DNA reads as TGTGCCAGCAGCTTGGAAATAGGAGGATCCTACGAGCAGTACTTC. Translating gives CASSLEIGGSYEQYF.

The chain has TRBV27 and TRBJ1-2; 10 positions agree with TRBD1. The CDR3 spans 16 residues. After removal of 6 bases from V and 4 bases from J, the junction contained 11 bases not matched to a gene. Germline loops: CDR1 MNHEY, CDR2 SMNVEV (reference sequence). The CDR3 DNA is TGTGCCAGCAGAAACCCCGGGACAGGGGAGACCTATGGCTACACCTTC. Protein: CASRNPGTGETYGYTF.

This clonotype is a singleton in its sample. The chain carries TRBV6-1 and TRBJ2-7; D is possibly TRBD1 (6 bases). Germline V lookup: CDR1 MNHNS, CDR2 SASEGT. The germline V and J ends were trimmed by 5 bases and 3 bases, with 17 bases remaining between them. The CDR3 consists of 15 residues. The DNA of the CDR3 is TGTGCCAGCAGTCGACACAACAGGGCCGTCTACGAGCAGTACTTC. Encoded protein: CASSRHNRAVYEQYF.

This clonotype was observed many times. A much larger clone lies one base from this, so it may be a read error. This rearrangement joins TRBV28 to TRBJ1-5; unclear D gene. Trimming left V 5 bases short and J 1 base short, with 12 bases between. The CDR3 spans 15 residues. CDR1 is MDHEN, CDR2 SYDVKM, per germline. The CDR3: CASSPTASSNQPQHF. DNA for the CDR3: TGTGCCAGCAGTCCAACAGCGTCGAGCAATCAGCCCCAGCATTTT.

The chain joins TRBV18 to TRBJ1-2; 7 bases match TRBD1. Germline V lookup: CDR1 KGHSH, CDR2 LQKENI. The CDR3 is 12 residues long. The V gene end was trimmed by 5 bases and the J gene end by 6 bases; junction bases not matched to a gene: 3. The CDR3 sequence is CASSGTEDGYTF. CDR3 nucleotides: TGTGCCAGCTCAGGGACAGAGGATGGCTACACCTTC.

At least ten counts were recorded for this clonotype. The chain uses TRBV20-1 and TRBJ2-5; D is undetermined. V lost 5 bases and J lost 2, with 15 bases in between. The CDR3 covers 14 residues. Germline assignment: CDR1 DFQATT and CDR2 SNEGSKA (reference sequence). The CDR3 reads CSAVQRGLQETQYF. CDR3 bases: TGCAGTGCTGTGCAACGTGGCCTACAAGAGACCCAGTACTTC.